This T cell receptor (beta chain) was captured by sequencing in a study of T-cell memory formation after mild COVID-19. Ten or more counts support this clonotype. Antigen specificity is unknown. Germline lookup yields CDR1 MNHEY and CDR2 SMNVEV (reference sequence). V lost 3 bases and J 4 bases, leaving 9 bases between the germline ends. This CDR3 has 13 amino acids. Findings and limits, study-wide: Shrinking CD4+ clones resided mostly in CM and EM, and CD8+ ones in EMRA. Still unconfirmed is whether the second-wave clones peaking on day 37 recognized SARS-CoV-2. Clones that contracted from day 15 to 85 were balanced CD4/CD8, while later expanders leaned CD4+.

Constant-segment primers and 5'RACE yielded cDNA libraries for TCR alpha and TCR beta, each carrying sample barcodes and UMIs. TCRdb itself ran the 5' RACE reads through MiXCR, one entry per CDR3 protein. The sample yields around 200,000 distinct CDR3 sequences, approximately 30% seen once. The J gene is TRBJ2-5, the V gene TRBV27, with D unclear. Sample: PBMCs or a T cell subset sorted from them (not recorded which). The sequence came from an adult woman who had mild COVID-19 (a few samples of this study predate the infection). Cell type and time point are not known. The CDR3 loop reads CASSLVQRETQYF. For the CDR3, the DNA is TGTGCCAGCAGTTTGGTTCAGAGAGAGACCCAGTACTTC.